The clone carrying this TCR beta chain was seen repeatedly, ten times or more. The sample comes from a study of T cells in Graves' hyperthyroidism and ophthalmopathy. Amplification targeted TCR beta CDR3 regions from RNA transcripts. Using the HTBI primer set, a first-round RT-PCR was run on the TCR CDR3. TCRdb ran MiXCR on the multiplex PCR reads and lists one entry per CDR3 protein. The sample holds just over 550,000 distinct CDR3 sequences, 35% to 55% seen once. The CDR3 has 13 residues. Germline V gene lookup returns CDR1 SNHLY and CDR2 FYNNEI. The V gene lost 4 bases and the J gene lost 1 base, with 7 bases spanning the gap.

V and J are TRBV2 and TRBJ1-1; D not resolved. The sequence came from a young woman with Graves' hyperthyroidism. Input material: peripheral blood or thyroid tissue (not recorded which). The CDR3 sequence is CASSGGWNTEAFF. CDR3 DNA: TGTGCCAGCAGTGGTGGGTGGAACACTGAAGCTTTCTTT.